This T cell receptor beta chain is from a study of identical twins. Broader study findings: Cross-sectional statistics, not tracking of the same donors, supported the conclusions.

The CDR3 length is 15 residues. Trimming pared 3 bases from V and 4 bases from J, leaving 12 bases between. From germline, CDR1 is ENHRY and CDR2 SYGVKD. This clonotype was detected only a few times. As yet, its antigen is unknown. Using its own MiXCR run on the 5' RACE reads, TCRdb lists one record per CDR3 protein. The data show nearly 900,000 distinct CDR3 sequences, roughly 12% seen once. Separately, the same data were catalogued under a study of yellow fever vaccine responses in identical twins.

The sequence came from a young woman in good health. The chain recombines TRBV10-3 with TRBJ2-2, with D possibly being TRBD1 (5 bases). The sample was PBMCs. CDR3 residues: CAISDAGPSTGELFF. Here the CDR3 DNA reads TGTGCCATCAGTGACGCAGGGCCGAGCACCGGGGAGCTGTTTTTT.